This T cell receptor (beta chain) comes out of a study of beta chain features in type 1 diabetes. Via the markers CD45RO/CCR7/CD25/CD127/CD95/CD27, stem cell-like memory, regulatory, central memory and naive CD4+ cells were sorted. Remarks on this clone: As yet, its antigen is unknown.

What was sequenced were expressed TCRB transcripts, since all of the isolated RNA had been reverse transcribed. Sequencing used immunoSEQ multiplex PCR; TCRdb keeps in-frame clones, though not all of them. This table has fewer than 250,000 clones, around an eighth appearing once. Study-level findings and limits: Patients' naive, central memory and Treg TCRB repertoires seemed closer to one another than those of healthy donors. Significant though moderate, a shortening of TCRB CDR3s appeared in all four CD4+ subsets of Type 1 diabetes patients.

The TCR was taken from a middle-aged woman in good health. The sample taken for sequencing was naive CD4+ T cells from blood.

Here the CDR3 DNA reads TGTGCCAGCGGTGGACAGGGGGCATTCAATGAGCAGTTCTTC. This translates into CASGGQGAFNEQFF. The chain joins TRBV19 to TRBJ2-1; 11 bases map to TRBD1. The junction had 7 bases not matched to a gene; V was cut back by 9 bases and J by 6 bases. The CDR3 consists of 14 residues. CDR1 is LNHDA, CDR2 SQIVND, per germline (reference sequence).